Reported below is one T cell receptor beta chain. As handled by the study authors: Nucleated cell counts were estimated from reference gene primer amplification. Produced via immunoSEQ multiplex PCR; TCRdb's table is partial and in-frame only. That table furnishes V, J and clone size, whereas the DNA furnished D and trimming. The sample records around 500,000 clones, around 85% being singletons. The record originates from a study of blood T cell repertoires in COVID-19. Study summary: Samples came from the United States, Italy and Spain, spanning acute and convalescent COVID-19. T cells, B-cell-depleted T cells, or PBMCs supplied cDNA or gDNA.

The CDR3 consists of 13 residues. The germline V gene has CDR1 MNHEY and CDR2 SMNVEV (reference sequence). V lost 2 bases and J 8 bases, leaving 12 bases between the germline ends. Sequencing was carried out using peripheral blood. This TCR was recovered from a human donor in a cohort sampled during active COVID-19. This chain joins TRBV27 and TRBJ1-2; D is ambiguous. The CDR3 loop reads CASSLNLREGYTF. CDR3 DNA: TGTGCCAGCAGTTTAAATCTGAGAGAGGGCTACACCTTC.